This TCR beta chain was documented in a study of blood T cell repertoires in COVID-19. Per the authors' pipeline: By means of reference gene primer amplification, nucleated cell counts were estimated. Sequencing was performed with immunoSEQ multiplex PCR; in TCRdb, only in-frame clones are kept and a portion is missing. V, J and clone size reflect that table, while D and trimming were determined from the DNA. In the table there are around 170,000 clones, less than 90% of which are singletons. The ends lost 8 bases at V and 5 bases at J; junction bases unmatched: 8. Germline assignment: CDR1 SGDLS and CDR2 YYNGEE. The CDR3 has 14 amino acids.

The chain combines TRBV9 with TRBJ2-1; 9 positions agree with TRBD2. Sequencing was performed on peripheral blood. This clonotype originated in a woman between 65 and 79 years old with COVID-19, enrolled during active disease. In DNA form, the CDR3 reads TGTGCCAGTACGACCGGGACTAGCCACAATGAGCAGTTCTTC. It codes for CASTTGTSHNEQFF.